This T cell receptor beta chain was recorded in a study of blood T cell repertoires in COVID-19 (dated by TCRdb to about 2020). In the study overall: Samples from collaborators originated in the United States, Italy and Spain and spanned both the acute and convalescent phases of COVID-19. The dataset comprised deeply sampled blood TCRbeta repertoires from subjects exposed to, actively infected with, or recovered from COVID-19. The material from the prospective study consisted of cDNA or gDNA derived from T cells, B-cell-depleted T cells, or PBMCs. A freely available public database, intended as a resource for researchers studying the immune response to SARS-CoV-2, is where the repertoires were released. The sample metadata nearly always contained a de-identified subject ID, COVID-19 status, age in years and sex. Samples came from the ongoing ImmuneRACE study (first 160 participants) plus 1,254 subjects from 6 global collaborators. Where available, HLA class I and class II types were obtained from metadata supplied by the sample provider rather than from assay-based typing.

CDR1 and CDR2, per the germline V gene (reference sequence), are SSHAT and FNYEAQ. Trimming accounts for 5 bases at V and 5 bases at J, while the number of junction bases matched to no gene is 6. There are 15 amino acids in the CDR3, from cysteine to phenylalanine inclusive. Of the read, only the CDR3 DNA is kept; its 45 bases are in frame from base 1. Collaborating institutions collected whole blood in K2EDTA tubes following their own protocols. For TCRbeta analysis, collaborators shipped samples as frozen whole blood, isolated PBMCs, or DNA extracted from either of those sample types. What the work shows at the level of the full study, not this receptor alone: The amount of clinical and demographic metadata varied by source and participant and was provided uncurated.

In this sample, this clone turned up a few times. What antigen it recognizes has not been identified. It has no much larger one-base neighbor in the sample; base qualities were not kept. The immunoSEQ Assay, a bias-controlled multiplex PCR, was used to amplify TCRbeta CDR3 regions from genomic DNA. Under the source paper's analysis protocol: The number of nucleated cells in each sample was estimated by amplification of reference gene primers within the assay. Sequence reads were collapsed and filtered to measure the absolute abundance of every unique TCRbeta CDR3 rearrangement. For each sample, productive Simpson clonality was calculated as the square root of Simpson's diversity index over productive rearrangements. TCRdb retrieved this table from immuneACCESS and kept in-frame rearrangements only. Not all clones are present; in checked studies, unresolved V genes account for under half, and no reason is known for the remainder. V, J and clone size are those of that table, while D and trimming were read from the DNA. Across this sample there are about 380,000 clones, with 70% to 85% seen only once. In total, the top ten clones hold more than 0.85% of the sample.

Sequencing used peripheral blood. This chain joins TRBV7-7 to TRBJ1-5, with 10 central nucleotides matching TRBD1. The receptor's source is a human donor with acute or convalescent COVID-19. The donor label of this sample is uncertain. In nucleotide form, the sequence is TGTGCCAGCAGCCACGGGACAGGGGTAGATCAGCCCCAGCATTTT. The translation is CASSHGTGVDQPQHF.